The entry that follows covers one TCR beta chain sequence. The sample comes from a study of blood T cell repertoires in COVID-19. Study in general: Sites across the United States, Italy and Spain contributed samples from acute and convalescent COVID-19. T cells, B-cell-depleted T cells, or PBMCs supplied cDNA or gDNA.

V shed 0 bases and J shed 0 bases, with 15 bases lying between them. From germline, CDR1 is LGHNA and CDR2 YSLEER. The CDR3 totals 18 residues. In the original processing: Estimated nucleated cell counts came from reference gene primer amplification. TCRdb's table, derived via immunoSEQ multiplex PCR, lists solely in-frame clones and lacks some. V and J calls plus clone size are reproduced from that table; the DNA served to infer D and trimming. The sample consists of tens of thousands of clones, 65% to 85% of them appearing once. The chain employs TRBV4-3 and TRBJ1-3; a weak D match, TRBD1 (5 bases). Input material: peripheral blood. This TCR was recovered from a woman of 80 years or more with active or convalescent COVID-19. CDR3 residues: CASSQDRSTVYSGNTIYF. The CDR3 DNA reads TGCGCCAGCAGCCAAGATCGTTCGACAGTTTACTCTGGAAACACCATATATTTT.